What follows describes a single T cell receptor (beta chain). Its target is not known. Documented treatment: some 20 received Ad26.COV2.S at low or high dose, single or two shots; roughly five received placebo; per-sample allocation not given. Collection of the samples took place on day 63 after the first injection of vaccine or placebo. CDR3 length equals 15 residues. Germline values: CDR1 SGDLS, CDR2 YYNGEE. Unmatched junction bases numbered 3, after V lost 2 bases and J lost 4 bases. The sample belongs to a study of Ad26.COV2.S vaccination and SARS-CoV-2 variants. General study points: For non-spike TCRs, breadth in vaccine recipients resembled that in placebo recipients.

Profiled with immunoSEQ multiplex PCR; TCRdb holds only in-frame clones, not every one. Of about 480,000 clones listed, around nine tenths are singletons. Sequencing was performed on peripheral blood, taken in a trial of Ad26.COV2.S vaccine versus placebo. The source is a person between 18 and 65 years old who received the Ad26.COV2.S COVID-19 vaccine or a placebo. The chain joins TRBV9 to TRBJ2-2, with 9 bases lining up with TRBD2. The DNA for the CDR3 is TGTGCCAGCAGCGTTAGCGGGAGTAGCACCGGGGAGCTGTTTTTT. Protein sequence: CASSVSGSSTGELFF.